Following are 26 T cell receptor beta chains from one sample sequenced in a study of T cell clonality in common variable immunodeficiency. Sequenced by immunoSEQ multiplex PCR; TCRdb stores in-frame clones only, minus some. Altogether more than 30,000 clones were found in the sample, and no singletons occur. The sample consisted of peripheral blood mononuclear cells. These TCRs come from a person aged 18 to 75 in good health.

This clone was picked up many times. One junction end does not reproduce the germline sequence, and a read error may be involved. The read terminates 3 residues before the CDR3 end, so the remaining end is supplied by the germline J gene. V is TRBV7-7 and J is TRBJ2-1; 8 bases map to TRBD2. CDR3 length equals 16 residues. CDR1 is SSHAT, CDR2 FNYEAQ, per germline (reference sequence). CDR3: CASSLRIGTRLDEQFF. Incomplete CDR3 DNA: TGTGCTAGCAGCTTACGTATAGGGACTAGGCTCGATGAG. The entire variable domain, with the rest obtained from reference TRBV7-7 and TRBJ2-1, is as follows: GAGVSQSPRYKVTKRGQDVTLRCDPISSHATLYWYQQALGQGPEFLTYFNYEAQPDKSGLPSDRFSAERPEGSISTLTIQRTEQRDSAMYRCASSLRIGTRLDEQFFGPGTRLTVL.

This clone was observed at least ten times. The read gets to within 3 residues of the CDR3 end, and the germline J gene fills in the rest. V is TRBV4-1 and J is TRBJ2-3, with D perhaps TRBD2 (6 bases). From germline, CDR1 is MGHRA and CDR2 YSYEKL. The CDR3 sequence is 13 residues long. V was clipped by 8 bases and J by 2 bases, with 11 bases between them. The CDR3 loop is CASSTRHTDTQYF. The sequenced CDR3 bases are TGCGCCAGCTCGACTAGGCACACAGATACG.

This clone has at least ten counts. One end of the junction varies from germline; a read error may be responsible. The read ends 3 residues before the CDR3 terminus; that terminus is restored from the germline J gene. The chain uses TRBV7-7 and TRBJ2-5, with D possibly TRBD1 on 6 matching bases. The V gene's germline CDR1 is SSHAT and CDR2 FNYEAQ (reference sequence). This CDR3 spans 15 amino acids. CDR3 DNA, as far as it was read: TGTGCTAGCAGCTTAGCGAGGACAGAGCTTGAGACC. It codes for CASSLARTELET. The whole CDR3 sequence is CASSLARTELETQYF.

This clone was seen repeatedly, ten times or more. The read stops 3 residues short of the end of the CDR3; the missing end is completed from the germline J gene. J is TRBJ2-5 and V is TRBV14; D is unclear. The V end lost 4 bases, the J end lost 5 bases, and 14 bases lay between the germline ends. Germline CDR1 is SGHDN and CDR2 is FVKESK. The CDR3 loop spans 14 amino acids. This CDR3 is CASSLSPTPETQYF. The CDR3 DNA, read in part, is TGTGCCAGCAGCCTATCACCGACTCCTGAGACC.

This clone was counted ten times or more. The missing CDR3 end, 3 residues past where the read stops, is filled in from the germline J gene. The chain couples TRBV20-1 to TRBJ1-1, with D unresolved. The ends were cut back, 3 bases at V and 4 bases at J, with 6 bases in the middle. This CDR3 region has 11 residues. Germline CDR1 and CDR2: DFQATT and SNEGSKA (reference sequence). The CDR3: CSASQGTEAFF. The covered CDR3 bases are TGCAGTGCTAGTCAAGGCACTGAA.

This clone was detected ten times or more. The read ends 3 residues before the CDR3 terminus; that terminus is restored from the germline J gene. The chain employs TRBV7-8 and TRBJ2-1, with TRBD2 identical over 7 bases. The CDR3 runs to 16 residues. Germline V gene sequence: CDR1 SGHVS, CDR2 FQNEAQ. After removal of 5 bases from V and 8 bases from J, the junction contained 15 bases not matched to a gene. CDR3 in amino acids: CASSLGYRGSVYEQFF. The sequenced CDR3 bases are TGTGCCAGCAGCCTAGGATATCGCGGGAGTGTATATGAG.

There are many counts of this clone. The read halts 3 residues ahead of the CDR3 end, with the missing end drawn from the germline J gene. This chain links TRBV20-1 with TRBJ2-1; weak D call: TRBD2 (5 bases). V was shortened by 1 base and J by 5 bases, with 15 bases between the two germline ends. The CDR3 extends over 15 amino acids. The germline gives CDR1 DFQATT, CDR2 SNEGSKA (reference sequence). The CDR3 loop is CSARVAGYTNNEQFF. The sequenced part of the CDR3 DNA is TGCAGTGCTAGAGTTGCGGGCTATACAAACAATGAG.

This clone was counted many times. CDR3: CASSQRGDRGSEQYF. The sequenced CDR3 bases are TGCGCCAGCAGCCAAAGAGGGGACAGGGGATCCGAG. V is TRBV4-1 and J is TRBJ2-7; TRBD1 matches at 10 bases. The read ends 3 residues before the CDR3 terminus; that terminus is restored from the germline J gene. CDR1 MGHRA and CDR2 YSYEKL come from the germline V gene. With 2 bases clipped from V and 6 bases from J, the junction kept 7 bases outside the gene matches. The CDR3 is 15 residues long.

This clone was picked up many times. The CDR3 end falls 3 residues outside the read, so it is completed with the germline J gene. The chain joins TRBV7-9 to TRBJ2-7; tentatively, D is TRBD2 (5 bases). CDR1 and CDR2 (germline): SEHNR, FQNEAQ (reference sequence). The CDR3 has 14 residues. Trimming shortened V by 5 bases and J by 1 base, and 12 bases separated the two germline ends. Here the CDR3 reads CASSVEGRSYEQYF. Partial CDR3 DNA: TGTGCCAGCAGCGTAGAGGGCAGATCCTACGAG.

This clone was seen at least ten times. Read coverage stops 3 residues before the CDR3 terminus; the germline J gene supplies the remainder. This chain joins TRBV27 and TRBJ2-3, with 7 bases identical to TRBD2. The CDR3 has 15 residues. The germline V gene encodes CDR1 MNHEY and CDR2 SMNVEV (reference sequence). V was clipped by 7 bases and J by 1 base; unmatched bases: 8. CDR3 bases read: TGTGCCAGCATCCGAGGTACTAGCGGCACAGATACG. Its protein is CASIRGTSGTDT. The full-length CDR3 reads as CASIRGTSGTDTQYF.

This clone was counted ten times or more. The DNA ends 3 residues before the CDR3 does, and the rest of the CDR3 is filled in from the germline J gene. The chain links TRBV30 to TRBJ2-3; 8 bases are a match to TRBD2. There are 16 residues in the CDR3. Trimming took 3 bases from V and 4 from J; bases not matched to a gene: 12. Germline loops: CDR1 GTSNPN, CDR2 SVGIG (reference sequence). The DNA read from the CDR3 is TGTGCCTGGAGCAGCCCCGGGGGGGGCCATCCAGATACG. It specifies CAWSSPGGGHPDT. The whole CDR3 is CAWSSPGGGHPDTQYF.

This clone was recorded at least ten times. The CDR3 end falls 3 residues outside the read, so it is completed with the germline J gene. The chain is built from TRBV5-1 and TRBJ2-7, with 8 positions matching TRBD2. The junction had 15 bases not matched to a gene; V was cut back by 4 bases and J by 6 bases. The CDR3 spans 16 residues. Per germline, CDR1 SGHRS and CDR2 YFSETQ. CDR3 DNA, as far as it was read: TGCGCCAGCAGCGTTGGAACTGTAGCGGGAAGGAGCGAG. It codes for CASSVGTVAGRSE. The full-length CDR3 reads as CASSVGTVAGRSEQYF.

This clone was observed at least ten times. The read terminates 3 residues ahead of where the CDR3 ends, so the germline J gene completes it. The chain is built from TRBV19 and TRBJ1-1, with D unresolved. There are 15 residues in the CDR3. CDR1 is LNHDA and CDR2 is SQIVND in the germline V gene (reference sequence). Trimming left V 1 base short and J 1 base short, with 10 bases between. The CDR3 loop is CASSIVGHSNTEAFF. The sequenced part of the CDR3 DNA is TGTGCCAGTAGTATAGTTGGGCACTCGAACACTGAA.

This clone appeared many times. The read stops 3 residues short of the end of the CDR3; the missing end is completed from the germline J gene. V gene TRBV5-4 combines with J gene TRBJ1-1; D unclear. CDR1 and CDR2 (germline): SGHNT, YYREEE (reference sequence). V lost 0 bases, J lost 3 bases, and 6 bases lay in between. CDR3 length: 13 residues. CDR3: CASSLEQYTEAFF. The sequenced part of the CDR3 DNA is TGTGCCAGCAGCTTGGAACAGTACACTGAA.

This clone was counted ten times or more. CDR3 protein: CSASSYNQPQHF. The CDR3 DNA, read in part, is TGCAGTGCTAGTAGTTACAATCAGCCC. V is TRBV20-1 and J is TRBJ1-5; D is unresolved. Coverage ceases 3 residues before the CDR3 finishes, and the germline J gene fills in the end. This CDR3 region has 12 residues. V dropped 3 bases and J dropped 3 bases, with 6 bases sitting between them. CDR1 is DFQATT and CDR2 is SNEGSKA in the germline V gene (reference sequence).

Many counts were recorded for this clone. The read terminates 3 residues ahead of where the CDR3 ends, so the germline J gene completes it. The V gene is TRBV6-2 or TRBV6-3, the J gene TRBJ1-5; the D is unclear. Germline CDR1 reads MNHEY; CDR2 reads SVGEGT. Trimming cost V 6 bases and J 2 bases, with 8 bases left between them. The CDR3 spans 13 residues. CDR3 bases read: TGTGCCAGCAGAGGGCAGGGCAATCAGCCC. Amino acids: CASRGQGNQP. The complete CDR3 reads CASRGQGNQPQHF.

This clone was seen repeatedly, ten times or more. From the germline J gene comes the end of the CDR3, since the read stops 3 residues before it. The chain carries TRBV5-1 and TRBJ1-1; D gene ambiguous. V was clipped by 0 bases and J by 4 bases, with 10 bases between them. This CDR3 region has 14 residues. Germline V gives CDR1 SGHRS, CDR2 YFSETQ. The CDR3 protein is CASSLVDFVTEAFF. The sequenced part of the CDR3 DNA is TGCGCCAGCAGCTTGGTCGACTTTGTCACTGAA.

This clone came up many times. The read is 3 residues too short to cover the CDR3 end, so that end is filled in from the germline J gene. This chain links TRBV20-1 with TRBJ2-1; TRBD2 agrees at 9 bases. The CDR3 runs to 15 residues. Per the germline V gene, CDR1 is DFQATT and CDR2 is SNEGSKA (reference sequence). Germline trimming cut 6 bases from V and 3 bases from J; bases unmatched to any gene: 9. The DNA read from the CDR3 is TGCAGTGCCAAAAGGACTAGCGCCTACTACAATGAG. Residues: CSAKRTSAYYNE. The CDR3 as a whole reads CSAKRTSAYYNEQFF.

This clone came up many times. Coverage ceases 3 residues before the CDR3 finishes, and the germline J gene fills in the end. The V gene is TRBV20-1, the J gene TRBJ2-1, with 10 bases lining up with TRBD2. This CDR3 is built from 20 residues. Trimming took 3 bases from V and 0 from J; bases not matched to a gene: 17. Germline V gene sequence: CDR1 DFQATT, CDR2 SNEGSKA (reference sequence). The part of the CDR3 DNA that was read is TGCAGTGCTAGCGGAGGTTTTTTAGCGGGAGGCATCACCTCCTACAATGAG. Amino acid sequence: CSASGGFLAGGITSYNE. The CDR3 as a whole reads CSASGGFLAGGITSYNEQFF.

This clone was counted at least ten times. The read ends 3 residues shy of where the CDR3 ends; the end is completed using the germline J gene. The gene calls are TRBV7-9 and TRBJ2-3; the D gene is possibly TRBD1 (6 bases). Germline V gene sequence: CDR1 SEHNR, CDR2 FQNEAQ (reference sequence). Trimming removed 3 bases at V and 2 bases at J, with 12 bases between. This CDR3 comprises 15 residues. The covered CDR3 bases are TGTGCCAGCAGCTTCACGACAGGCATCACAGATACG. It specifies CASSFTTGITDT. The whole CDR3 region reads CASSFTTGITDTQYF.

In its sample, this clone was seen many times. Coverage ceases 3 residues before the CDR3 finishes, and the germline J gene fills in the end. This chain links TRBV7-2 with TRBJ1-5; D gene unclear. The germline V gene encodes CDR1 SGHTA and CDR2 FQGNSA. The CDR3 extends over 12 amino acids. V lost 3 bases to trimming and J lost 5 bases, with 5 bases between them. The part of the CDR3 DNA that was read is TGTGCCAGCAGCTTTTCAGATCAGCCC. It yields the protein CASSFSDQP. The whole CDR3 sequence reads CASSFSDQPQHF.

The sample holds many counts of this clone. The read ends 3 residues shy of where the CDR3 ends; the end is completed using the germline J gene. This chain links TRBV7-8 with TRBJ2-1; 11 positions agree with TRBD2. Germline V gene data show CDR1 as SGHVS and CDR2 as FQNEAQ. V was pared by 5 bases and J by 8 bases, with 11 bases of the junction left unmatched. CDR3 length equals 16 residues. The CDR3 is CASSILTSGSDHEQFF. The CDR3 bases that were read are TGTGCCAGCAGCATTCTTACTAGCGGGAGTGACCATGAG.

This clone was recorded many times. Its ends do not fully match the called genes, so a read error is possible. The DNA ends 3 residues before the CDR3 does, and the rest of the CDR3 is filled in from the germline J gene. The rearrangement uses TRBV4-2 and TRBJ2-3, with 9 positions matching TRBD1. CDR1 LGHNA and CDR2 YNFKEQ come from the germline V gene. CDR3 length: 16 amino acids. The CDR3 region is CASSQDFTGGADTQYF. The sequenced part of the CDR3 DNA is TGCGCCAGCAGCCAAGATTTCACAGGGGGCGCAGATACG.

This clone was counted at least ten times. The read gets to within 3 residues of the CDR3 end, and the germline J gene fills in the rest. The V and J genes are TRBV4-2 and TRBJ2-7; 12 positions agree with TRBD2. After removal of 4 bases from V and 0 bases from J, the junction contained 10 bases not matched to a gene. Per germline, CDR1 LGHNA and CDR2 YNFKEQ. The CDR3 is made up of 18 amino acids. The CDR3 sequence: CASSPLPLTSGSSYEQYF. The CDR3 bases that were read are TGTGCCAGCAGCCCCCTACCCCTGACTAGCGGGAGCTCCTACGAG.

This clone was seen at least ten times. CDR3 protein: CAGTSPGNEQFF. The DNA read from the CDR3 is TGTGCCGGGACTAGTCCTGGGAATGAG. The V and J genes are TRBV30 and TRBJ2-1; the match to TRBD2 covers 8 bases. The CDR3 end lies 3 residues beyond the end of the read and is filled in from the germline J gene. Germline V gene data show CDR1 as GTSNPN and CDR2 as SVGIG (reference sequence). The CDR3 runs 12 residues. J was trimmed by 7 bases and V by 8 bases; bases with no gene match: 7.

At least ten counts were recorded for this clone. The CDR3: CASSSTGPPTEAFF. CDR3 DNA (partial): TGTGCCAGCAGCTCGACAGGGCCCCCAACTGAA. The chain couples TRBV7-8 to TRBJ1-1, with TRBD1 identical over 7 bases. The CDR3 extends 3 residues past the end of the read, so its final part is completed from the germline J gene. Germline loops: CDR1 SGHVS, CDR2 FQNEAQ. The V gene end was trimmed by 4 bases and the J gene end by 5 bases; junction bases not matched to a gene: 7. This CDR3 is 14 amino acids long.